This T cell receptor beta chain was captured in a study of regulatory T cells in long-lasting Graves disease. A note on this clonotype: The antigen is undetermined.

TCR beta libraries were built with iRepertoire HTBI primers and Arm-PCR of CDR3 regions. TCRdb reprocessed the multiplex PCR reads with MiXCR, giving one entry per CDR3 protein. The table lists under 500,000 distinct CDR3 sequences, 20% to 25% of them singletons. The CDR3 loop spans 15 amino acids. Trimming took 5 bases from V and 0 from J, leaving 11 bases between them. Study-wide findings and caveats: TCR diversity was lower in persistent Graves' patients than in newly diagnosed ones.

The time point is: persistent/refractory GD, antithyroid drugs over 5 years with positive TRAb. PBMC RNA was the source of the TCR library. The sample in question was peripheral blood mononuclear cells (PBMCs), obtained when the disease was refractory, from a patient treated with antithyroid drugs. The receptor comes from a female donor with Graves disease. The chain links TRBV12-3 or TRBV12-4 to TRBJ1-3; D gene uncertain. CDR3 amino acids: CASSPFGSSGNTIYF. The CDR3 DNA reads TGTGCCAGCAGTCCCTTTGGGAGCTCTGGAAACACCATATATTTT.